This TCR beta chain was retrieved from a study of cytomegalovirus exposure and HLA in healthy donors. Study-level findings and limits: A list of roughly 180 TCR beta chains associated with cytomegalovirus was given.

As regards this clone: What it recognizes is unknown.

A multiplex PCR was run with 60 Vbeta primers and 13 Jbeta primers. Assay used: immunoSEQ multiplex PCR; TCRdb lists only in-frame clones, some missing. The top ten hold under 4.5% of the sample, which has 110,000 to 150,000 clones, 60% to 85% seen once. Trimming left V 1 base short and J 2 bases short, with 9 bases between. CDR3 length: 15 amino acids. Germline V gives CDR1 WNHNN, CDR2 SYGVQD (reference sequence). The receptor was isolated from a man aged 18 to 30 in good health and CMV-seronegative. The sample taken for sequencing was PBMCs. The chain combines TRBV10-1 with TRBJ2-1; tentative D call: TRBD2 (6 bases). The DNA of the CDR3 is TGCGCCAGCAGTGAGTTTGGCGGGACCTACAATGAGCAGTTCTTC. This sequence encodes CASSEFGGTYNEQFF.